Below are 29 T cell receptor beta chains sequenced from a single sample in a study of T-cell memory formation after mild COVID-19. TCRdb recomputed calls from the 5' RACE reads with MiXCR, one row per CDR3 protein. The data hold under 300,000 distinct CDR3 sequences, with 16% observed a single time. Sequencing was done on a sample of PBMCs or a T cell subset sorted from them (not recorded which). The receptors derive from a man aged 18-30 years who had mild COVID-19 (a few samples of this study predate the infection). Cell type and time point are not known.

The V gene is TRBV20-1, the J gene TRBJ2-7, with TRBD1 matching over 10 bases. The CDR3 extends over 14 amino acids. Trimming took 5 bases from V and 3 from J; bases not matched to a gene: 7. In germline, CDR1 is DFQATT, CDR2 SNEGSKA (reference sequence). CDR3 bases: TGCAGTGCTGCCGGGACAGGGGCCAACTACGAGCAGTACTTC. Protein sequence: CSAAGTGANYEQYF.

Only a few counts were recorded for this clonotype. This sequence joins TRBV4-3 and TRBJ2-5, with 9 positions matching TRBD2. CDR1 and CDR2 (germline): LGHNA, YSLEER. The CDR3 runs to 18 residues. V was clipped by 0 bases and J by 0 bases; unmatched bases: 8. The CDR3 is CASSQDHFSGGYQETQYF. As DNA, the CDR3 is TGCGCCAGCAGCCAAGATCATTTCAGCGGGGGGTACCAAGAGACCCAGTACTTC.

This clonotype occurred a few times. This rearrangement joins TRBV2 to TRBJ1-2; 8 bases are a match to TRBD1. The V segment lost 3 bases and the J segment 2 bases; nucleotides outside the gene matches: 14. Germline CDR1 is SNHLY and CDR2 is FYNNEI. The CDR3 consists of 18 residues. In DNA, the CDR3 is TGTGCCAGCAGTGAGCCGTTAGGACAGGGCCATGCAAACTATGGCTACACCTTC. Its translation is CASSEPLGQGHANYGYTF.

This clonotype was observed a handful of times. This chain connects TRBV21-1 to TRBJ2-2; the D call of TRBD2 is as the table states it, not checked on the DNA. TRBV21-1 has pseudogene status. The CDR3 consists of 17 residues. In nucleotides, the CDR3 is TGTGCCAGCAGCCCCACTAGCGGGGGGGCGAACACCGGGGAGCTGTTTTTT. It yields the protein CASSPTSGGANTGELFF.

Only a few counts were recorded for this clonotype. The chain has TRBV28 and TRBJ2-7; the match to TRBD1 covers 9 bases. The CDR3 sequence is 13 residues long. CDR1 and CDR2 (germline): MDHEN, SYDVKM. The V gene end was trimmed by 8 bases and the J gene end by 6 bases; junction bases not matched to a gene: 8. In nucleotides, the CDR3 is TGTGCCAGCGATCCGGGACAGGGACTCGAGCAGTACTTC. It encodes CASDPGQGLEQYF.

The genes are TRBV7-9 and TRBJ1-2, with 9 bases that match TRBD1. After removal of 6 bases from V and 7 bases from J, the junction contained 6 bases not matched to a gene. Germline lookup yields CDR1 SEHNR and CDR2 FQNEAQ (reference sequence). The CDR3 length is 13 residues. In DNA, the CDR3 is TGTGCCAGCAGACCCGGGACAGGGTCTGGCTACACCTTC. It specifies CASRPGTGSGYTF.

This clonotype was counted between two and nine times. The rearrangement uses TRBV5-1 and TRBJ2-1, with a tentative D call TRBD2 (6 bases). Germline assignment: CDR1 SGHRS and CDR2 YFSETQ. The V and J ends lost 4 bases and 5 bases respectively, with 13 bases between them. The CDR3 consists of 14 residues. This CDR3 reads CASSAPGLNNEQFF. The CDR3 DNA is TGCGCCAGCAGCGCACCGGGACTTAACAATGAGCAGTTCTTC.

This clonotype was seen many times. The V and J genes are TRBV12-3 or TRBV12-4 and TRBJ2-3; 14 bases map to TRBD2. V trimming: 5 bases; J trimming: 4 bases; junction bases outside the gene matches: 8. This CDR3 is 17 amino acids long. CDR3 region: CASSLGLAGGGSDTQYF. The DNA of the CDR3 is TGTGCCAGCAGTCTTGGACTAGCGGGGGGTGGGTCAGATACGCAGTATTTT.

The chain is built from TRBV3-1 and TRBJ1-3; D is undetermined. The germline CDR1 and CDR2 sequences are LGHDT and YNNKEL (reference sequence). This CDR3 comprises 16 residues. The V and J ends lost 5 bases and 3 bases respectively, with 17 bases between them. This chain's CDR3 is CASSSLGVANGNTIYF. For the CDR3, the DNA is TGTGCCAGCAGCTCTCTCGGGGTGGCTAATGGAAACACCATATATTTT.

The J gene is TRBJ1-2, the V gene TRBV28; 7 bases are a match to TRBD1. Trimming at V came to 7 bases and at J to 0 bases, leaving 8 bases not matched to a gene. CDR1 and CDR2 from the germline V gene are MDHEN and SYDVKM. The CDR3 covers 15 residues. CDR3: CASTRDSSSNYGYTF. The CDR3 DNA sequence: TGTGCCAGCACCAGGGACAGCAGCTCTAACTATGGCTACACCTTC.

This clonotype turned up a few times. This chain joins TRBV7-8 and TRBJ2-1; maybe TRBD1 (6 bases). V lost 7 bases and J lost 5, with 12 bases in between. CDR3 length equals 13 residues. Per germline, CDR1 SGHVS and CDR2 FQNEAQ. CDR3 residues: CASTPDSNNEQFF. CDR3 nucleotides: TGTGCCAGCACCCCGGACAGCAACAATGAGCAGTTCTTC.

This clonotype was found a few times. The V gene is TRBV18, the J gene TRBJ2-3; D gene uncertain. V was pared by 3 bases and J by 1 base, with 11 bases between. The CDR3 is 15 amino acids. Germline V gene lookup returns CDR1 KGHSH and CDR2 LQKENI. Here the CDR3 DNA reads TGTGCCAGCTCACCGACCCCCCTGGGCACAGATACGCAGTATTTT. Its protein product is CASSPTPLGTDTQYF. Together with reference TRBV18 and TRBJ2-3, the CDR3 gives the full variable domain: NAGVMQNPRHLVRRRGQEARLRCSPMKGHSHVYWYRQLPEEGLKFMVYLQKENIIDESGMPKERFSAEFPKEGPSILRIQQVVRGDSAAYFCASSPTPLGTDTQYFGPGTRLTVL.

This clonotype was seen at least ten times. The CDR3 DNA is TGCGCCAGCAGCCAAGATTCAGTTTCAACGCGCTCTGGGGCCAACGTCCTGACTTTC. It encodes CASSQDSVSTRSGANVLTF. The chain combines TRBV4-1 with TRBJ2-6; no reliable D call. This CDR3 has 19 residues. Germline lookup yields CDR1 MGHRA and CDR2 YSYEKL. The ends were cut back, 0 bases at V and 0 bases at J, with 15 bases in the middle.

The CDR3 nucleotides read TGCAGTGCCCTCGGGTACCGCGCCGAGACCCAGTACTTC. This codes for CSALGYRAETQYF. The rearrangement joins TRBV20-1 to TRBJ2-5, with D unclear. There are 13 residues in the CDR3. Looked up from germline, CDR1 is DFQATT and CDR2 is SNEGSKA (reference sequence). V lost 6 bases to trimming and J lost 5 bases, with 16 bases between them.

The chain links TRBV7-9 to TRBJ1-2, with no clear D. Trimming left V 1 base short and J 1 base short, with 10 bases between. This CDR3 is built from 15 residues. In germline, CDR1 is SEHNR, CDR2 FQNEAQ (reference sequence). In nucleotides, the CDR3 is TGTGCCAGCAGCTTAGAATGGGCCGTTAACTATGGCTACACCTTC. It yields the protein CASSLEWAVNYGYTF.

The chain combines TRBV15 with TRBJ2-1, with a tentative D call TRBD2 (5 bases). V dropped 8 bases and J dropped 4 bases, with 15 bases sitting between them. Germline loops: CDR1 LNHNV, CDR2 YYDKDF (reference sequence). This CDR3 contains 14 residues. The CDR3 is CATSLGGGYNEQFF. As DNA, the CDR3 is TGTGCCACCTCACTCGGCGGAGGATACAATGAGCAGTTCTTC.

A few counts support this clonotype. The CDR3 loop is CASSQGMGSSYEQYV. CDR3 in DNA: TGCGCCAGCAGCCAGGGGATGGGGAGCTCCTACGAGCAGTACGTC. The V and J genes are TRBV4-1 and TRBJ2-7; possible D gene TRBD2, 5 bases. The CDR3 contains 15 residues. The germline gives CDR1 MGHRA, CDR2 YSYEKL. The ends were cut back, 3 bases at V and 0 bases at J, with 12 bases in the middle.

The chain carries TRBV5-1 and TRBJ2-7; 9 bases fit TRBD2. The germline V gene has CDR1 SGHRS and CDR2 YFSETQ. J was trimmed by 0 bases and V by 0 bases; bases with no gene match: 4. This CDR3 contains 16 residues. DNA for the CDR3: TGCGCCAGCAGCTTGGTAGCGGGGGCTCGCTCCTACGAGCAGTACGTC. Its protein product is CASSLVAGARSYEQYV.

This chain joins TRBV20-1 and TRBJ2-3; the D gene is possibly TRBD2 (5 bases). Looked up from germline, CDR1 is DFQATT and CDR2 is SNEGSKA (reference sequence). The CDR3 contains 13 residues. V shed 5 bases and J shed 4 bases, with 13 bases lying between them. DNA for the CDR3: TGCAGTGCTGGACCCCGGGGAGCAGATACGCAGTATTTT. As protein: CSAGPRGADTQYF.

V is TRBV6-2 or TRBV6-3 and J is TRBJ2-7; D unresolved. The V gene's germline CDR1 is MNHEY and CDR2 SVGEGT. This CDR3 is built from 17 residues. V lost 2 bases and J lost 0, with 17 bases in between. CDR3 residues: CASSYQDVFSSSYEQYV. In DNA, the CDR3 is TGTGCCAGCAGTTACCAAGATGTCTTCTCGAGCTCCTACGAGCAGTACGTC.

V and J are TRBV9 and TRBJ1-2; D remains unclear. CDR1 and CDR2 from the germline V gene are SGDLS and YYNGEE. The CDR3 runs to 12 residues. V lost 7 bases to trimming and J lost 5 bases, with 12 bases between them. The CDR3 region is CASLGNGYGYTF. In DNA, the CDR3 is TGTGCCAGCTTGGGGAATGGGTATGGCTACACCTTC.

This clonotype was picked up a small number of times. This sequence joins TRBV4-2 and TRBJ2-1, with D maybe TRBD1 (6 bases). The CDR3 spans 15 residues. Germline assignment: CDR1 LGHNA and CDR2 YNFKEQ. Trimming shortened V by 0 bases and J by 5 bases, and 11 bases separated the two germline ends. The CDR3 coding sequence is TGTGCCAGCAGCCAAGATTTGGGGGCCGACAATGAGCAGTTCTTC. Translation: CASSQDLGADNEQFF.

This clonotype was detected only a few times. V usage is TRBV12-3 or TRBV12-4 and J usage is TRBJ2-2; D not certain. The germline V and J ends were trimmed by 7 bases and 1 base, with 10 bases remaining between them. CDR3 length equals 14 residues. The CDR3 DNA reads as TGTGCCAGCACCTTGGCAGAGAACACCGGGGAGCTGTTTTTT. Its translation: CASTLAENTGELFF.

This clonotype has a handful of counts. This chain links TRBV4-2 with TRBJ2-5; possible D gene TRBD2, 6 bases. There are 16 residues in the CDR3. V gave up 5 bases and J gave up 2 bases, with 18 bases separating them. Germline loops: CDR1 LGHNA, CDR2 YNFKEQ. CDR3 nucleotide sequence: TGTGCCAGCAGCTCGTTGGGTGGCGGGGAACAAGAGACCCAGTACTTC. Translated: CASSSLGGGEQETQYF.

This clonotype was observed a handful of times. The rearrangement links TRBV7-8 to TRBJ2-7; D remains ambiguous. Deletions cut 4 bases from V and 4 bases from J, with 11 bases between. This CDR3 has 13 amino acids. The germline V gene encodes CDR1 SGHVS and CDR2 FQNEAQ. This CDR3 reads CASSSRPEYEQYV. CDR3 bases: TGTGCCAGCAGCTCGCGACCGGAATACGAGCAGTACGTC.

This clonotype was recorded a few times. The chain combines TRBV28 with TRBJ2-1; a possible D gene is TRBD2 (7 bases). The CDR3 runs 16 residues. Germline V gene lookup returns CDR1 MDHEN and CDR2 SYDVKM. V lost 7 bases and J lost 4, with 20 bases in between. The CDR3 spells CASMSVLGGRYNEQFF. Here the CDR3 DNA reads TGTGCCAGCATGTCTGTTTTGGGGGGGCGGTACAATGAGCAGTTCTTC. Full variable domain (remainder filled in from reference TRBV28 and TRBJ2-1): DVKVTQSSRYLVKRTGEKVFLECVQDMDHENMFWYRQDPGLGLRLIYFSYDVKMKEKGDIPEGYSVSREKKERFSLILESASTNQTSMYLCASMSVLGGRYNEQFFGPGTRLTVL.

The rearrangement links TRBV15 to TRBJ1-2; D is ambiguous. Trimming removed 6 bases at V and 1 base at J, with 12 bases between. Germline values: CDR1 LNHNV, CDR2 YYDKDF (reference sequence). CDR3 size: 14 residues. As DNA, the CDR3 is TGTGCCACCAGGATGTGGGAAGATAACTATGGCTACACCTTC. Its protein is CATRMWEDNYGYTF.

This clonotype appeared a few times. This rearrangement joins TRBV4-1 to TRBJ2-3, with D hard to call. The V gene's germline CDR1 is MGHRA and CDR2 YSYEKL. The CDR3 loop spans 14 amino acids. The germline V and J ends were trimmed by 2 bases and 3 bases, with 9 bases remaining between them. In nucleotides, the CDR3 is TGCGCCAGCAGCCAAACTTGGTTTACAGATACGCAGTATTTT. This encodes CASSQTWFTDTQYF.

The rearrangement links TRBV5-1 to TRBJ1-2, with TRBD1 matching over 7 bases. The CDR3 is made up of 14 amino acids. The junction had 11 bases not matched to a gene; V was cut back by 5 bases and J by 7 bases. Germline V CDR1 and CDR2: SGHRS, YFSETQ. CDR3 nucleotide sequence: TGCGCCAGCAGGCCTGAGGGGGCAGTCCGTGGCTACACCTTC. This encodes CASRPEGAVRGYTF. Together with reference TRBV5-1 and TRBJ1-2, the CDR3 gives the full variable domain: KAGVTQTPRYLIKTRGQQVTLSCSPISGHRSVSWYQQTPGQGLQFLFEYFSETQRNKGNFPGRFSGRQFSNSRSEMNVSTLELGDSALYLCASRPEGAVRGYTFGSGTRLTVV.